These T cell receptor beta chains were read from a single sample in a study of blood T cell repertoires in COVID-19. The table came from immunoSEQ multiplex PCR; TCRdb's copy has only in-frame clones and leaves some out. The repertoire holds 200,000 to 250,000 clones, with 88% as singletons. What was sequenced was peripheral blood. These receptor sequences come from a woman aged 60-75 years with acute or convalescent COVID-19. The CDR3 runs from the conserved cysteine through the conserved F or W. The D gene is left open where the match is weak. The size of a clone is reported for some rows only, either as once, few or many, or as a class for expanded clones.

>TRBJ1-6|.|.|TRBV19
TGTGCCAGTAGTATGGGAGGCATTTGGAATTCACCCCTCCACTTT
CASSMGGIWNSPLHF
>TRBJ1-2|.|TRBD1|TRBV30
TGTGCCTGGATTATGCCCGGGACAGGGAGAGCTAACTATGGCTACACCTTC
CAWIMPGTGRANYGYTF
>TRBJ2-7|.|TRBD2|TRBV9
TGTGCCAGCAGCTTATGGACTAGATACGAGCAGTACTTC
CASSLWTRYEQYF
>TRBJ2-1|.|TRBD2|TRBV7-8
TGTGCCAGCAGCTCTGGGACTAGCGGGGGGGGAGGCTCCTACAATGAGCAGTTCTTC
CASSSGTSGGGGSYNEQFF
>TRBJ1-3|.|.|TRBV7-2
TGTGCCAGCAGCTCCCGGACAGCCACCTCTGGAAACACCATATATTTT
CASSSRTATSGNTIYF
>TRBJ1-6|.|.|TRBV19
TGTGCCAGTACAACAACAGGGTACGATTCACCCCTCCACTTT
CASTTTGYDSPLHF
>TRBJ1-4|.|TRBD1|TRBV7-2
TGTGCCAGCAGCTTAGATCCGGGACAGGGGGCCGGAAAACTGTTTTTT
CASSLDPGQGAGKLFF
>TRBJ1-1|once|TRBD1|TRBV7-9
TGTGCCAGCAGCCCGACAGGGGGCGGGAGCACTGAAGCTTTCTTT
CASSPTGGGSTEAFF
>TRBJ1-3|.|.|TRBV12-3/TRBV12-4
TGTGCCAGCAGTTTACGGAACACCATATATTTT
CASSLRNTIYF
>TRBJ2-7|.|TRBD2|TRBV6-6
TGTGCCAGCAGTCTCGGGGGGGTCCAAGATGAGCAGTACTTC
CASSLGGVQDEQYF
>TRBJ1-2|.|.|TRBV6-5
TGTGCCAGCAGTATGCAGCTTACAGGGAACTATGGCTACACCTTC
CASSMQLTGNYGYTF
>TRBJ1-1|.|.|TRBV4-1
TGCGCCAGCAGCCAACCTCAGATGAACACTGAAGCTTTCTTT
CASSQPQMNTEAFF
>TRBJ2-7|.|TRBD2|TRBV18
TGTGCCAGCTCACCAGGAGGACTAGCGGGGGTCTACGAGCAGTACTTC
CASSPGGLAGVYEQYF
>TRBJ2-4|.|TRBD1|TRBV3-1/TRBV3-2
TGTGCCAGCAGCCAGCCTACCGGGACAGGGGCCAAAAACATTCAGTACTTC
CASSQPTGTGAKNIQYF
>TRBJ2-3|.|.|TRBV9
TGTGCCAGCAGCGTAGACGCGGGCCCGCCAGATACGCAGTATTTT
CASSVDAGPPDTQYF
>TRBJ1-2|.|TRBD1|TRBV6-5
TGTGCCAGTAGGGGACAGGCGACTTCCTATGGCTACACCTTC
CASRGQATSYGYTF
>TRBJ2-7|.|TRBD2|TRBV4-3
TGCGCCAGCAGCCATCTCCCGGGGGGGACCTACGAGCAGTACTTC
CASSHLPGGTYEQYF
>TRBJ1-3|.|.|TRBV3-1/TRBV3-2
TGTGCCAGCAGCCCCCGGGGGTTAGGGGCTGGAAACACCATATATTTT
CASSPRGLGAGNTIYF
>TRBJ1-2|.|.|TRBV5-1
TGCGCCAGCAAGAACAGAGAATCCTATGGCTACACCTTC
CASKNRESYGYTF
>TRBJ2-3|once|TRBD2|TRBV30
TGTGCCTGGGCCCTAGCGGGGGTCACAGATACGCAGTATTTT
CAWALAGVTDTQYF
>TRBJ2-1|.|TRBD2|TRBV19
TGTGCCAGTAGTATGGGGGGGTTTAGAGGAAACAATGAGCAGTTCTTC
CASSMGGFRGNNEQFF
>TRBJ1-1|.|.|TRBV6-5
TGTGCCAGCTCGAGGCCTGAGGGAACTGAAGCTTTCTTT
CASSRPEGTEAFF
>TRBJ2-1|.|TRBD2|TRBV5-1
TGCGCCAGCAGCTTGTGGACTAGCGGGTACAATGAGCAGTTCTTC
CASSLWTSGYNEQFF
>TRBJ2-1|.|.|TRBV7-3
TGTGCCAGCAGCTTAAAAACAGGAGTCTACAATGAGCAGTTCTTC
CASSLKTGVYNEQFF